This T cell receptor beta chain is from a study of shared clonotypes between healthy human individuals. Whole-study results and caveats: Despite large depth, rarefaction showed incomplete sorted-subset sequencing.

This CDR3 is 14 amino acids long. With 6 bases removed from V and 4 bases from J, the gap between germline ends came to 18 bases. Per germline, CDR1 SQVTM and CDR2 ANQGSEA. This clone has a handful of counts. Its antigen is not known. Only in-frame clones appear in the TCRdb table, and some are missing; sequencing was by immunoSEQ multiplex PCR. The data show around 330,000 clones, around 72% seen once. The sequence derives from a man aged 30 to 45 in good health. Sequenced material: memory CD4+ T cells sorted from blood. The subset denotes: CD45RA-negative fraction. This chain links TRBV29-1 with TRBJ1-1; TRBD1 might be the D (5 bases). The CDR3 reads CSVTSKQGVTEAFF. The CDR3 nucleotides are TGCAGCGTAACTTCCAAACAAGGGGTCACTGAAGCTTTCTTT.